The entry that follows covers one T cell receptor beta chain sequence. These data originate in a study of cytomegalovirus exposure and HLA in healthy donors. Both 60 Vbeta primers and 13 Jbeta primers went into the PCR. The data were produced by immunoSEQ multiplex PCR, yet TCRdb's version contains in-frame clones alone and is incomplete. Among approximately 58,000 clones, around 83% were seen once, and the ten largest hold 3.5% to 5%. CDR1 and CDR2 (germline): SGHDN, FVKESK. CDR3 length: 13 residues. With 6 bases clipped from V and 4 bases from J, the junction kept 5 bases outside the gene matches. V gene TRBV14 combines with J gene TRBJ1-1; TRBD1 aligns across 7 bases. This TCR was sampled from a man aged 25 to 45 in good health and CMV-seronegative. The sample taken for sequencing was PBMCs. DNA of the CDR3: TGTGCCAGCAGACGAGACAGGGTCACTGAAGCTTTCTTT. This translates into CASRRDRVTEAFF.